This T cell receptor beta chain is from a study of response to subunit inactivated influenza vaccine. Study-wide points: Authors suggested each seasonal influenza vaccination recruits few new T cells.

TCRdb independently ran MiXCR on the RT-PCR reads; one entry per CDR3 protein. The table records about 650,000 distinct CDR3 sequences, about 15% of them present only once. As regards this clonotype: Antigen specificity is unknown.

Germline V gene sequence: CDR1 DFQATT, CDR2 SNEGSKA (reference sequence). CDR3 length: 15 residues. V dropped 1 base and J dropped 1; count of bases not matched to a gene: 1. Sequenced here: PBMCs from blood, sampled less than 13 days after vaccination. This receptor was identified in a man aged 50-60 years who received an inactivated influenza vaccine. This chain connects TRBV20-1 to TRBJ2-2; 9 positions agree with TRBD2. CDR3 amino acids: CSARVSGGNTGELFF. The CDR3 bases are TGCAGTGCTAGAGTTAGCGGGGGGAACACCGGGGAGCTGTTTTTT.